This T cell receptor (beta chain) comes out of a study of CD8 T cells in ankylosing spondylitis. TCRdb reanalysed the 5' RACE reads using MiXCR and keeps one entry per CDR3 protein. Seen here are around 160,000 distinct CDR3 sequences, more than 9% observed once, and the top ten hold about 27%. Between the trimmed V and J ends, which lost 0 bases and 0 bases, there was a span of 9 bases. Germline CDR1 reads MNHEY; CDR2 reads SVGEGT. The CDR3 is 16 amino acids. This clonotype has ten or more counts. The source of this sequence is a male donor with ankylosing spondylitis or in good health (not recorded which). Specimen: blood, either unsorted or a sorted T cell fraction (not recorded which). The chain combines TRBV6-2 or TRBV6-3 with TRBJ2-4, with a possible D match to TRBD1 (6 bases). The CDR3 loop is CASSYSTGLAKNIQYF. In DNA, the CDR3 is TGTGCCAGCAGTTACTCGACAGGACTAGCCAAAAACATTCAGTACTTC.